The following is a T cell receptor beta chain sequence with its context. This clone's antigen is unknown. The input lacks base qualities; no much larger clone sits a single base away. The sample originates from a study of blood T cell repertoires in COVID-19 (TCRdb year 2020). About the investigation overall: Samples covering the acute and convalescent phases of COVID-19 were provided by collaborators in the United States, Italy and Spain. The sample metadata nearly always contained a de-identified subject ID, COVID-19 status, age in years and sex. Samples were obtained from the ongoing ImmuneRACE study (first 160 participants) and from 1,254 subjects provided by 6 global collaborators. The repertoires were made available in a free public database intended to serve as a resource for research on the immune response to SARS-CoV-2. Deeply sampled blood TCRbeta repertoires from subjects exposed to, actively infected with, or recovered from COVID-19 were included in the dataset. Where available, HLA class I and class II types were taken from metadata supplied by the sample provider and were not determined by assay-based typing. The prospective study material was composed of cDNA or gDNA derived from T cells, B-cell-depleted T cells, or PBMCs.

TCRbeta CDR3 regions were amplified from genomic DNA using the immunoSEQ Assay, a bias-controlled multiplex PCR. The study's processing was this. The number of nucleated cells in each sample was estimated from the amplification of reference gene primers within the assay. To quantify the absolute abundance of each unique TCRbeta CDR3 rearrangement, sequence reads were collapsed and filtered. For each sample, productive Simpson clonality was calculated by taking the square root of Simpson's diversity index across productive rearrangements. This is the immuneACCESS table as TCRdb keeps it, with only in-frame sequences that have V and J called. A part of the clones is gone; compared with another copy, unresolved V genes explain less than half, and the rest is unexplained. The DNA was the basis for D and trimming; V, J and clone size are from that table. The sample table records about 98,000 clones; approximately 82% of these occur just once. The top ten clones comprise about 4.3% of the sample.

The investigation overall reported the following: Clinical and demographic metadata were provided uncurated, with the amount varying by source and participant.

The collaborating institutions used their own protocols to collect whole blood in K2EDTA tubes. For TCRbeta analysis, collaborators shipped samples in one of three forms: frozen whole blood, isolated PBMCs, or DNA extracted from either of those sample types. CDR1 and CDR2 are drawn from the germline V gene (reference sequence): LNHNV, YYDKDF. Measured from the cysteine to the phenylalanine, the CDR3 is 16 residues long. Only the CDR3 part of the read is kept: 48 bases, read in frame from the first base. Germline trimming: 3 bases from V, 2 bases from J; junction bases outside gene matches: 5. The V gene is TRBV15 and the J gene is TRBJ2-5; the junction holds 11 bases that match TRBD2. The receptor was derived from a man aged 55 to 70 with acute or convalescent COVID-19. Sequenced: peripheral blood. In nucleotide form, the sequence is TGTGCCACCAGCAGCGTTAGCGGGAGGGCACAAGAGACCCAGTACTTC. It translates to CATSSVSGRAQETQYF.